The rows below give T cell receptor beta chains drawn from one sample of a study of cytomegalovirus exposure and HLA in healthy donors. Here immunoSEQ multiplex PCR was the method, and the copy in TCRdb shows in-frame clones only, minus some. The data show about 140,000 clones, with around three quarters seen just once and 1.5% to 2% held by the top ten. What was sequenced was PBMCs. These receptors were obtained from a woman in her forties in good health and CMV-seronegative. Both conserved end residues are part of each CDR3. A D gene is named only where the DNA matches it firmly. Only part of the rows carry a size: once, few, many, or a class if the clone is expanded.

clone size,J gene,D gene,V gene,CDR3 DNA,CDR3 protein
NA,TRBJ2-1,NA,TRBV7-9,TGTGCCAGCAGCCTGAACCTTAGACAGGATCGTCACGGAGAGCAGTTCTTC,CASSLNLRQDRHGEQFF
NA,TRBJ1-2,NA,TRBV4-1,TGCGCCAGCAGCCAAGTCAGGAGGGTTGTAGGTGGCTATGGCTACACCTTC,CASSQVRRVVGGYGYTF
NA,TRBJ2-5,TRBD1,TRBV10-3,TGTGCCATCAGGGAACAGGGGGGAGAGACCCAGTACTTC,CAIREQGGETQYF
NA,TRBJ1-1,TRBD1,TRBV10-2,TGCGCCAGCAGCACCGGGACAGCAAATGAAGCTTTCTTT,CASSTGTANEAFF
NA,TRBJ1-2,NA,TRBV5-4,TGTGCCAGCAGTTTACAGGGAAACTATGGCTACACCTTC,CASSLQGNYGYTF
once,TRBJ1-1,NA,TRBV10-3,TGTGCCGTACACCGGGCCGTCGACCAGGGCACTGAAGCTTTCTTT,CAVHRAVDQGTEAFF
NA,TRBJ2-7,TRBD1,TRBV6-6,TGTGCCAGCAGTCTCGCCGGGACAGGGGGAAACGAGCAGTACTTC,CASSLAGTGGNEQYF
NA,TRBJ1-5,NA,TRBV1,TGCACCAGCAGCCCGGGACAGGGAATCCGTCAGCCCCAGCATTTT,CTSSPGQGIRQPQHF
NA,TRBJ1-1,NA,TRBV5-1,TGCGCCAGCAGCTCTCCCCCGGTGACTGAAGCTTTCTTT,CASSSPPVTEAFF
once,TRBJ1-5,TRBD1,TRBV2,TGTGCCAGCAGATTTACCGACAGGGGGCTGGGTCAGCCCCAGCATTTT,CASRFTDRGLGQPQHF
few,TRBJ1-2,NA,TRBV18,TGTGCCAGCTCCCCCGAGAGAGCGTCTGGCTACACCTTC,CASSPERASGYTF
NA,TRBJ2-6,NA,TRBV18,TGTGCCAGCTCACCACTTGGCAGGGGTACAGGGGCCAACGTCCTGACTTTC,CASSPLGRGTGANVLTF